The 11 T cell receptor beta chains below come from one sample, sequenced in a study of cytomegalovirus exposure and HLA in healthy donors. PCR primers comprised 60 Vbeta and 13 Jbeta primers. The protocol was immunoSEQ multiplex PCR, while the TCRdb copy is restricted to in-frame clones and leaves out a portion. This sample has over 150,000 clones, with about four fifths found just once. Material for sequencing was PBMCs. These receptors were taken from a male donor in good health and CMV-seronegative.

This chain connects TRBV7-9 to TRBJ2-7, with D unclear. Germline-derived CDR1 and CDR2 are SEHNR and FQNEAQ (reference sequence). Trimming stripped 4 bases from V and 6 bases from J, with 10 bases between. There are 12 residues in the CDR3. The CDR3 loop is CASSSPPGEQYF. The CDR3 bases are TGTGCCAGCAGCTCCCCCCCAGGCGAGCAGTACTTC.

The chain joins TRBV7-9 to TRBJ1-2, with D tentatively TRBD1 (5 bases). The V and J ends lost 4 bases and 8 bases respectively, with 14 bases between them. Germline V gene sequence: CDR1 SEHNR, CDR2 FQNEAQ (reference sequence). The CDR3 length is 13 residues. For the CDR3, the DNA is TGTGCCAGCAGCTCCCCAAGGAGGGGAGGCTACACCTTC. It encodes CASSSPRRGGYTF.

The chain combines TRBV29-1 with TRBJ2-1; 8 nucleotides align to TRBD2. In germline, CDR1 is SQVTM, CDR2 ANQGSEA. Unmatched junction bases numbered 10, after V lost 6 bases and J lost 9 bases. CDR3 length equals 13 residues. This chain's CDR3 is CSVGSGSFGEQFF. The CDR3 region has the DNA TGCAGCGTCGGAAGCGGGAGTTTTGGTGAGCAGTTCTTC.

A word on this clone: The junction departs from the called germline gene at one end, perhaps through a read error. The rearrangement links TRBV5-1 to TRBJ1-1, with 7 bases lining up with TRBD1. The CDR3 is 15 residues long. The germline V gene has CDR1 SGHRS and CDR2 YFSETQ. CDR3 loop: CASSFTGVSNAEAFF. CDR3 bases: TGCGCCAGCAGCTTTACAGGGGTCTCGAACGCTGAAGCTTTCTTT.

The chain links TRBV28 to TRBJ2-6; TRBD1 agrees at 9 bases. CDR3 length equals 20 residues. Germline V gives CDR1 MDHEN, CDR2 SYDVKM. V was clipped by 4 bases and J by 0 bases; unmatched bases: 13. This CDR3 is CASSSEHRGLTSSGANVLTF. As DNA, the CDR3 is TGTGCCAGCAGTTCCGAACACAGGGGGCTGACCAGCTCTGGGGCCAACGTCCTGACTTTC.

This chain connects TRBV4-1 to TRBJ1-4; a weak D match, TRBD1 (6 bases). This CDR3 has 15 amino acids. Germline V gives CDR1 MGHRA, CDR2 YSYEKL. V was cut by 1 base and J by 0 bases, with 6 bases left in between. CDR3 coding DNA: TGCGCCAGCAGCCAAGCAGGGGCAACTAATGAAAAACTGTTTTTT. It yields the protein CASSQAGATNEKLFF.

This chain joins TRBV7-6 and TRBJ1-3; D is ambiguous. The V end was cut by 1 base, the J end by 0 bases, with 13 bases between. The CDR3 runs to 17 residues. CDR1 and CDR2 (germline): SGHVS, FNYEAQ. The CDR3: CASSLDEGRPSGNTIYF. CDR3 DNA: TGTGCCAGCAGCTTAGATGAGGGTCGACCCTCTGGAAACACCATATATTTT.

The chain employs TRBV7-6 and TRBJ1-1, with 11 bases lining up with TRBD1. Trimming at V came to 1 base and at J to 3 bases, leaving 1 base not matched to a gene. The CDR3 sequence is 15 residues long. The germline gives CDR1 SGHVS, CDR2 FNYEAQ. The CDR3 region has the DNA TGTGCCAGCAGCTTAGGGGACAGGGGGTACACTGAAGCTTTCTTT. Protein: CASSLGDRGYTEAFF.

CDR3 nucleotides: TGTGCCAGCAGTACCAGACTAGCGGGATACAATGAGCAGTTCTTC. Its translation is CASSTRLAGYNEQFF. The V gene is TRBV28, the J gene TRBJ2-1, with TRBD2 matching 11 bases. The CDR3 has 15 amino acids. With V trimmed by 5 bases and J by 4 bases, 4 bases remained unmatched. Per the germline V gene, CDR1 is MDHEN and CDR2 is SYDVKM.

This chain uses TRBV28 with TRBJ2-1, with D possibly matching TRBD2 (6 bases). This CDR3 spans 13 amino acids. Germline V lookup: CDR1 MDHEN, CDR2 SYDVKM. Between the trimmed V and J ends, which lost 6 bases and 9 bases, there was a span of 15 bases. The DNA of the CDR3 is TGTGCCAGCAGAGCAAACCTCGGGGGTGAGCAGTTCTTC. This codes for CASRANLGGEQFF.

This clone showed up just a few times. In DNA form, the CDR3 reads TGCGCCAGCAGTGACTCGAACACCGGGGAGCTGTTTTTT. Translating it yields CASSDSNTGELFF. This chain joins TRBV10-1 and TRBJ2-2; D remains ambiguous. Trimming removed 3 bases from V and 0 bases from J, with 2 bases in between. CDR3 length: 13 amino acids. CDR1 and CDR2 from the germline V gene are WNHNN and SYGVQD (reference sequence).